The present T cell receptor (beta chain) was sequenced within a study of cytomegalovirus exposure and HLA in healthy donors. The PCR made use of 60 Vbeta and 13 Jbeta primers. Produced via immunoSEQ multiplex PCR; TCRdb's table is partial and in-frame only. The table records 100,000 to 150,000 clones, around 72% of them present only once. This CDR3 comprises 15 residues. Trimming removed 4 bases from V and 3 bases from J; junction bases left unmatched: 5. Germline-derived CDR1 and CDR2 are MNHNS and SASEGT. This chain links TRBV6-1 with TRBJ1-5; TRBD1 matches 8 bases. This TCR was recovered from a woman aged 40-49 years in good health and CMV-seropositive. Sample: PBMCs. CDR3 protein: CASSARGLYNQPQHF. The CDR3, as DNA: TGTGCCAGCAGTGCCAGGGGGCTCTACAATCAGCCCCAGCATTTT.